This is a list of T cell receptor beta chains from one sample in a study of cytomegalovirus exposure and HLA in healthy donors. Clones were sequenced by immunoSEQ multiplex PCR, and TCRdb holds only the in-frame ones, with some missing. The repertoire holds about 250,000 clones, with over 75% as singletons. The sequencing input was PBMCs. All receptors derive from a man between 18 and 29 years old in good health and CMV-seropositive. Both conserved end residues are trimmed from each CDR3. The D gene is left open where the match is weak.

d_gene | j_gene | v_gene | CDR3aa
TRBD2 | TRBJ2-7 | TRBV11-2 | ASSSSGLAGPERGYEQY
TRBD2 | TRBJ2-7 | TRBV7-9 | ASSSEGTSGSPYQQY
TRBD1 | TRBJ2-7 | TRBV4-1 | ASSQEKQGAIYEQY
. | TRBJ2-7 | TRBV7-9 | ASSLTALDEQY
. | TRBJ2-7 | TRBV27 | ASSSTLEIYEQY
. | TRBJ2-1 | TRBV18 | ASSSRRLNNEQF
. | TRBJ1-5 | TRBV18 | ASSLTTSNQPQH
. | TRBJ1-2 | TRBV9 | ASSVGGYGYT
. | TRBJ1-5 | TRBV6-1 | ASTTWGNQPQH
TRBD1 | TRBJ2-1 | TRBV7-9 | ASSQGQGAYNEQF
. | TRBJ2-1 | TRBV5-1 | ASSSGGTYNEQF
TRBD2 | TRBJ2-1 | TRBV11-1 | ASSLISGGPYNEQF